The subject of this entry is one T cell receptor beta chain. Its antigen is unknown. This sample was included in a study of T cell responses to AZD1222 COVID-19 vaccine. Notes on the study in general: Repertoires in all cases were sampled only once the peak T cell response had passed.

With 4 bases removed from V and 2 bases from J, the gap between germline ends came to 17 bases. Germline V gene data show CDR1 as MDHEN and CDR2 as SYDVKM. The CDR3 extends over 16 amino acids. Produced via immunoSEQ multiplex PCR; TCRdb's table is partial and in-frame only. The table has over 95,000 clones, approximately 90% seen once. The input for sequencing was peripheral blood, taken on day 0 of AZD1222 vaccination. This clonotype originated in an adult in good health. The chain recombines TRBV28 with TRBJ1-2; D not resolved. The CDR3 region is CASSSLRKARNYGYTF. CDR3 DNA sequence: TGTGCCAGCAGTTCCCTCCGGAAAGCTCGGAACTATGGCTACACCTTC.